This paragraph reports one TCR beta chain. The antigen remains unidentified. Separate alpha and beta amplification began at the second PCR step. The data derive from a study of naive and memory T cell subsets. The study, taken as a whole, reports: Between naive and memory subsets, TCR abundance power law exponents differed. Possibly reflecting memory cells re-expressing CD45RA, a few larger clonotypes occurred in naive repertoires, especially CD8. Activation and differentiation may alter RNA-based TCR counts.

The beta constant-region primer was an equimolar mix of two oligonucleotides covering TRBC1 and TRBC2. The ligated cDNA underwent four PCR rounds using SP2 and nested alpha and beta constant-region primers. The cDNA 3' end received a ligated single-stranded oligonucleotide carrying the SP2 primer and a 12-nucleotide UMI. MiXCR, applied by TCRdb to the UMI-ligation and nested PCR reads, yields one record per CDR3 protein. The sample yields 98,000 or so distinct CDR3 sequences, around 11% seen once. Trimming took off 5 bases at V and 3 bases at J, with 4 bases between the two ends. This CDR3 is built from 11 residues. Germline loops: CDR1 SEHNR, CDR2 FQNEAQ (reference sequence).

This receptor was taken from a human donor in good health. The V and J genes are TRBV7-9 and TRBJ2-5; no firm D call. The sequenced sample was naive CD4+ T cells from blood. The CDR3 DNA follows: TGTGCCAGCAGCAACGAAGAGACCCAGTACTTC. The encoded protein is CASSNEETQYF.